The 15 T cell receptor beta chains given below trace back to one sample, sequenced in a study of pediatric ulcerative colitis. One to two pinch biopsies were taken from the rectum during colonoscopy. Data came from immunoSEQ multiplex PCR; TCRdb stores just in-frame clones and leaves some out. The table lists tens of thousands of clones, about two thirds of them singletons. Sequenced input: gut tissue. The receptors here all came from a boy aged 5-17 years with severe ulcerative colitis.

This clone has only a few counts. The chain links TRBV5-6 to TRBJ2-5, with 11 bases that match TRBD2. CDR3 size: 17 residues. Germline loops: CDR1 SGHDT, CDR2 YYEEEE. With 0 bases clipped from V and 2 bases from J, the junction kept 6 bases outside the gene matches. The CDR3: CASSLGVIAGGQETQYF. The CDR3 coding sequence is TGTGCCAGCAGCTTGGGTGTGATAGCGGGGGGGCAAGAGACCCAGTACTTC.

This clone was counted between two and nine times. The CDR3 nucleotides are TGTGCCAGCAGCTTAGAGGGCGGGGGTATCTACAATGAGCAGTTCTTC. Encoded protein: CASSLEGGGIYNEQFF. The rearrangement uses TRBV7-8 and TRBJ2-1, with TRBD2 matching 7 bases. Germline V CDR1 and CDR2: SGHVS, FQNEAQ. Trimming removed 1 base from V and 3 bases from J; junction bases left unmatched: 6. The CDR3 totals 16 residues. The full variable domain, its missing parts supplied by reference TRBV7-8 and TRBJ2-1, is GAGVSQSPRYKVAKRGQDVALRCDPISGHVSLFWYQQALGQGPEFLTYFQNEAQLDKSGLPSDRFFAERPEGSVSTLKIQRTQQEDSAVYLCASSLEGGGIYNEQFFGPGTRLTVL.

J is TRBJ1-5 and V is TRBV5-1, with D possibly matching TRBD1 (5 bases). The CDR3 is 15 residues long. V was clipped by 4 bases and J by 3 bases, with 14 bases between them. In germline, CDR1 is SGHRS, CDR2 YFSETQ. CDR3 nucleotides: TGCGCCAGCAGCCCCCTAACGACAGACAATCAGCCCCAGCATTTT. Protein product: CASSPLTTDNQPQHF.

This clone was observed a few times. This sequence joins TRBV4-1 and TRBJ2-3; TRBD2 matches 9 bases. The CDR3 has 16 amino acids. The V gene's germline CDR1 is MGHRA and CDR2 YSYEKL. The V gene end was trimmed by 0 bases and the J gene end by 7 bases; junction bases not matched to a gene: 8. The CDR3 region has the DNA TGCGCCAGCAGCCAAGAATCGCTAGCGGGGTGGAATACGCAGTATTTT. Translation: CASSQESLAGWNTQYF.

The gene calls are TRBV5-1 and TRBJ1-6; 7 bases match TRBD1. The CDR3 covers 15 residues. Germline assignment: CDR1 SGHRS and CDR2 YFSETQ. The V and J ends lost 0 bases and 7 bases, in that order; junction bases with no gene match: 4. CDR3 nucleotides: TGCGCCAGCAGCTTGGAAGACAGGGAAAATTCACCCCTCCACTTT. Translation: CASSLEDRENSPLHF.

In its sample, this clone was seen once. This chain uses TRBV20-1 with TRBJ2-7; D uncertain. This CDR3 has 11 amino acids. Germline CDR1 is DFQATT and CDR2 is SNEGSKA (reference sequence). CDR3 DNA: TGCAGCGCCTATCGAGGCTACGAGCAGTACTTC. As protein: CSAYRGYEQYF.

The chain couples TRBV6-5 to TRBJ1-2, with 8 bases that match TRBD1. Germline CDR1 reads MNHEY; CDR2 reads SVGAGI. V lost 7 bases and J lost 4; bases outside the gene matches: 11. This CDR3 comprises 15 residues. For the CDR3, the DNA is TGTGCCAGCACTTCAAGGACAGGGAGAAGCTATGGCTACACCTTC. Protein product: CASTSRTGRSYGYTF.

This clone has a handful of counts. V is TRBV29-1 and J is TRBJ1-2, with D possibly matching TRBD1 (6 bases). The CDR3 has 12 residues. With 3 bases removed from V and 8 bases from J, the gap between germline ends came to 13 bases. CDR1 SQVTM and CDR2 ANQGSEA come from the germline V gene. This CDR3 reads CSVDFAGGGYTF. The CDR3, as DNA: TGCAGCGTTGATTTTGCGGGGGGCGGCTACACCTTC.

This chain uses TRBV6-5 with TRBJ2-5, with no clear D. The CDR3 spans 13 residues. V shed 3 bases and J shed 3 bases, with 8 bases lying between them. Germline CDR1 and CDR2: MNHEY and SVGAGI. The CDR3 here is CASSYTVKETQYF. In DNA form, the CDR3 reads TGTGCCAGCAGTTATACGGTAAAAGAGACCCAGTACTTC.

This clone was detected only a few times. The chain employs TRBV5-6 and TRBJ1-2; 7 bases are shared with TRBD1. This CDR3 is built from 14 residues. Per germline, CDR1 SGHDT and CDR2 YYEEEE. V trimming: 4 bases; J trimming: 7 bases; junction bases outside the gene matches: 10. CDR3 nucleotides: TGTGCCAGCAGCCTGGGACAGCCGACGGGTGGCTACACCTTC. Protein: CASSLGQPTGGYTF.

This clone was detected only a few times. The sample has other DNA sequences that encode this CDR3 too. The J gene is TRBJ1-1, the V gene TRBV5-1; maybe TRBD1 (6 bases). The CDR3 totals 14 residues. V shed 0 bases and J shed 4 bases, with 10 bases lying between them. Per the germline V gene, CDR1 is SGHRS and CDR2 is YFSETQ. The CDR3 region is CASSLAGGGTEAFF. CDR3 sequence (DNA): TGCGCCAGCAGCTTGGCCGGAGGGGGCACTGAAGCTTTCTTT.

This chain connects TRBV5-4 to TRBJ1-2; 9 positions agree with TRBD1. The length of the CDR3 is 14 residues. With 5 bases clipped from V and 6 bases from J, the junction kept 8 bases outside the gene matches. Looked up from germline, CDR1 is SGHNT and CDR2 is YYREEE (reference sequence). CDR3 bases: TGTGCCAGCAGTTCGCCGGGACAGGGTGATGGCTACACCTTC. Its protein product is CASSSPGQGDGYTF.

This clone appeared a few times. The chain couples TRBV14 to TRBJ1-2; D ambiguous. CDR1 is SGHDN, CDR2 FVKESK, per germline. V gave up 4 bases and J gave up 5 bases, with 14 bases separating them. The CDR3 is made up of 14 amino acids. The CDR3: CASSPNLGGYGYTF. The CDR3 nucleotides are TGTGCCAGCAGCCCCAACCTAGGCGGGTATGGCTACACCTTC.

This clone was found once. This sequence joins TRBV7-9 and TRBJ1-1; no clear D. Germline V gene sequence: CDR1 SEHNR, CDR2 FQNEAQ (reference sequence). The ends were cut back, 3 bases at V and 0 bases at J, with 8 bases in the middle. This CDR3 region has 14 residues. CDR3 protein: CASSFKGLNTEAFF. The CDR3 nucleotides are TGTGCCAGCAGCTTCAAGGGCCTGAACACTGAAGCTTTCTTT.

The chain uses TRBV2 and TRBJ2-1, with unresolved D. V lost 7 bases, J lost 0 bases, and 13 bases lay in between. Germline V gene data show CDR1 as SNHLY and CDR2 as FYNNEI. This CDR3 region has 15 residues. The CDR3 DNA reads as TGTGCCAGCATGGCAGCTTTAAGCTCCTACAATGAGCAGTTCTTC. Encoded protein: CASMAALSSYNEQFF.